These 11 T cell receptor beta chains share one sample of origin, sequenced in a study of cytomegalovirus exposure and HLA in healthy donors (dated by TCRdb to the late 2010s). The library relied on the immunoSEQ multiplex PCR assay. For the multiplex PCR, a mixture combining 60 forward primers for TCR Vbeta segments and 13 reverse primers for TCR Jbeta segments was used. The source is immuneACCESS, and TCRdb retained only in-frame sequences with V and J called. Part of the clones is not carried over; for the studies checked, unresolved V genes explain less than half of this, and the remainder is unexplained. Recorded for this sample are about 130,000 clones; about 70% of them occurred a single time. Clones ranked in the top ten supply 2% to 3% of the sample. The sequenced sample was PBMCs. The receptor source for this set is a woman in her sixties in good health and CMV-seropositive.

The genes are TRBV18 and TRBJ2-7, with 7 bases lining up with TRBD1. Germline V gene sequence: CDR1 KGHSH, CDR2 LQKENI. CDR3 length equals 16 residues. Unmatched junction bases numbered 14, after V lost 3 bases and J lost 6 bases. CDR3 bases: TGTGCCAGCTCACCCCCGGCGAGGGGGCACTCTTCCGAGCAGTACTTC. Amino acids: CASSPPARGHSSEQYF.

In this sample, this clone turned up once. The chain carries TRBV19 and TRBJ1-6, with a weak D call TRBD1 (5 bases). This CDR3 has 15 amino acids. The V end was cut by 4 bases, the J end by 3 bases, with 10 bases between. Germline V lookup: CDR1 LNHDA, CDR2 SQIVND (reference sequence). CDR3 sequence: CASSTGLGYNSPLHF. In DNA, the CDR3 is TGTGCCAGTAGTACAGGGCTCGGCTATAATTCACCCCTCCACTTT.

This clone was seen more than once but under ten times. V is TRBV5-1 and J is TRBJ2-7; the match to TRBD2 covers 10 bases. The V gene's germline CDR1 is SGHRS and CDR2 YFSETQ. V dropped 4 bases and J dropped 2; count of bases not matched to a gene: 12. This CDR3 region has 17 residues. The CDR3 DNA reads TGCGCCAGCAGCCCCCGTCCTGGTAGCGGGAGGACCTACGAGCAGTACTTC. It translates to CASSPRPGSGRTYEQYF.

The V gene is TRBV10-3, the J gene TRBJ1-5; 8 bases align to TRBD1. Germline-derived CDR1 and CDR2 are ENHRY and SYGVKD. The CDR3 consists of 17 residues. Trimming cost V 0 bases and J 1 base; bases outside gene matches: 5. The CDR3 DNA reads as TGTGCCATCAGTGAGTCGGGGGGACAGGCGAGCAATCAGCCCCAGCATTTT. This translates into CAISESGGQASNQPQHF.

This chain links TRBV6-1 with TRBJ2-3; D possibly corresponds to TRBD1 (6 bases). The V and J ends lost 6 bases and 3 bases respectively, with 13 bases between them. This CDR3 contains 14 residues. Looked up from germline, CDR1 is MNHNS and CDR2 is SASEGT. The CDR3: CASRQGSRTDTQYF. CDR3 nucleotides: TGTGCCAGCAGGCAGGGGAGCAGGACAGATACGCAGTATTTT.

The chain links TRBV7-8 to TRBJ2-7, with no clear D. Per germline, CDR1 SGHVS and CDR2 FQNEAQ. This CDR3 spans 14 amino acids. Trimming stripped 5 bases from V and 3 bases from J, with 14 bases between. CDR3 nucleotide sequence: TGTGCCAGCAGCCCCGGCGCGGCGCGCTACGAGCAGTACTTC. Protein: CASSPGAARYEQYF.

This chain uses TRBV5-1 with TRBJ2-5; D is uncertain. The closer fit of TRBJ2-7 to the DNA end suggests the J call may be wrong. The CDR3 loop spans 12 amino acids. Germline V CDR1 and CDR2: SGHRS, YFSETQ. The CDR3 reads CASSLGNYEQYF. In nucleotides, the CDR3 is TGCGCCAGCAGCTTGGGCAACTACGAGCAGTACTTC.

The CDR3 loop reads CASSSQIYYGYTF. CDR3 sequence (DNA): TGTGCCAGTAGTTCCCAGATATATTACGGCTACACCTTC. The chain joins TRBV19 to TRBJ1-2; D ambiguous. The CDR3 has 13 residues. V was trimmed by 5 bases and J by 8 bases, leaving 15 bases between them. Germline lookup yields CDR1 LNHDA and CDR2 SQIVND (reference sequence).

V gene TRBV6-1 combines with J gene TRBJ2-5, with 11 bases matching TRBD2. Per germline, CDR1 MNHNS and CDR2 SASEGT. This CDR3 region has 15 residues. V was pared by 7 bases and J by 3 bases, with 7 bases of the junction left unmatched. The CDR3 loop is CASIPGTSGKETQYF. The CDR3 nucleotides read TGTGCCAGCATACCCGGGACTAGCGGAAAAGAGACCCAGTACTTC.

V usage is TRBV7-3 and J usage is TRBJ1-1; no reliable D call. CDR1 SGHTA and CDR2 FQGTGA come from the germline V gene. This CDR3 contains 15 residues. V shed 5 bases and J shed 5 bases, with 18 bases lying between them. The chain's CDR3 is CASSPDAVGLTEAFF. The DNA of the CDR3 is TGTGCCAGCAGCCCCGACGCGGTGGGTCTTACTGAAGCTTTCTTT.

This clone has only a few counts. The rearrangement links TRBV19 to TRBJ1-5; no firm D call. CDR3 length: 13 amino acids. Germline-derived CDR1 and CDR2 are LNHDA and SQIVND (reference sequence). V lost 6 bases and J 4 bases, leaving 10 bases between the germline ends. The CDR3 DNA follows: TGTGCCAGTAGATGGGAGAATAATCAGCCCCAGCATTTT. It specifies CASRWENNQPQHF.